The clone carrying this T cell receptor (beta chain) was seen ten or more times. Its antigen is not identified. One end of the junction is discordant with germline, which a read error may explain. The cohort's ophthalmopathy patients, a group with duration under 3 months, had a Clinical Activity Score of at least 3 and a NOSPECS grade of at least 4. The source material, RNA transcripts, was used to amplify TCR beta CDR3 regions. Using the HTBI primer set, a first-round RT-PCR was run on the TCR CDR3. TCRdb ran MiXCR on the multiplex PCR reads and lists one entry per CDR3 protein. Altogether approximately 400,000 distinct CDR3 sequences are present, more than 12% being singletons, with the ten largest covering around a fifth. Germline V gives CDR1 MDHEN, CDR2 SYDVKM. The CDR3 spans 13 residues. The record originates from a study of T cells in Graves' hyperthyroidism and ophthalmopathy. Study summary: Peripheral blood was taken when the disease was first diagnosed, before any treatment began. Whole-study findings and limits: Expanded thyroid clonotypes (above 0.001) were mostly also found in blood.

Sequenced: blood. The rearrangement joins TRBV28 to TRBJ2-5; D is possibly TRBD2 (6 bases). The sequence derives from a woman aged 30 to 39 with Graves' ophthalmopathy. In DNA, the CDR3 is TGTGCCAGCAGTGCCAATCTGGAGGGATCTCTTGACTTC. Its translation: CASSANLEGSLDF.